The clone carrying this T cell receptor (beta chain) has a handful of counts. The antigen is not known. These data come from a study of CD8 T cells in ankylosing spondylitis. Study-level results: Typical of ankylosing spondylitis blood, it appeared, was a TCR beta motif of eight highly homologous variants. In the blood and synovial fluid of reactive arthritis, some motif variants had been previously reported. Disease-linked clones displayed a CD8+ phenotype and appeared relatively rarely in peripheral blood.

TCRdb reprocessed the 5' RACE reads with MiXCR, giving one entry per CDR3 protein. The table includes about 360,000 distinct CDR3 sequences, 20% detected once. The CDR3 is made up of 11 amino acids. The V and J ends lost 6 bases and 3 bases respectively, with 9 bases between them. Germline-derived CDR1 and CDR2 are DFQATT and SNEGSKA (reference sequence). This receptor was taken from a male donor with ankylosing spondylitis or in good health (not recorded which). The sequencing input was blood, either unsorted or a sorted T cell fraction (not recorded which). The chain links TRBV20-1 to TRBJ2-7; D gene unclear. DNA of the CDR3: TGCAGTGCCGTCGATGGCTACGAGCAGTACTTC. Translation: CSAVDGYEQYF.